This entry features one T cell receptor (beta chain) sequence. The authors ran the assay at deep level. TCRdb's copy holds only in-frame clones and misses some; the assay was immunoSEQ multiplex PCR. The data contain roughly 590,000 clones, roughly 95% of them singletons. The CDR3 is 14 amino acids. V dropped 4 bases and J dropped 5; count of bases not matched to a gene: 7. In germline, CDR1 is MNHEY, CDR2 SVGAGI. The sample originates from a study of shared clonotypes between healthy human individuals. Naive CD8 cells, CD45RO-negative and positively selected for CCR7, excluded terminally differentiated effector memory CD45RA+ cells.

The V gene is TRBV6-5, the J gene TRBJ2-7; the match to TRBD2 covers 8 bases. The sample comprised naive CD8+ T cells sorted from blood. This TCR derives from a young woman in good health. CDR3 in amino acids: CASSFGPGGNEQYF. The CDR3 DNA sequence: TGTGCCAGCAGTTTCGGCCCGGGGGGGAACGAGCAGTACTTC.